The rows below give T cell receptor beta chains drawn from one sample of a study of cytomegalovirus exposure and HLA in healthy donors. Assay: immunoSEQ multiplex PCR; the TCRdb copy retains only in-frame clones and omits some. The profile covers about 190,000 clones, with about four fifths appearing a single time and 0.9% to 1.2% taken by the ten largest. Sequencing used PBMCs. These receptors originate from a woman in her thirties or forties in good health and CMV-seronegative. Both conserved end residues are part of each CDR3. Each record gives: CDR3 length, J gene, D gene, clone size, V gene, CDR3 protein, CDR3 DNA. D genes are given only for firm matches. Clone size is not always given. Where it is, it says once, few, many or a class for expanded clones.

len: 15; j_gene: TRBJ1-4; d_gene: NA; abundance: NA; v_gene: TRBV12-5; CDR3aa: CASGLGGATNEKLFF; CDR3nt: TGTGCTAGTGGTTTAGGAGGGGCAACTAATGAAAAACTGTTTTTT
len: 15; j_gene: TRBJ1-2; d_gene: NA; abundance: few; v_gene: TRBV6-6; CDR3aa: CASSSMGASGLGYTF; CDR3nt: TGTGCCAGCAGTTCCATGGGGGCTTCCGGACTTGGCTACACCTTC
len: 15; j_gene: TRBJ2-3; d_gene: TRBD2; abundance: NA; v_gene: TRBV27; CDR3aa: CASSPRTSGTDTQYF; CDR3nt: TGTGCCAGCAGCCCTCGGACTAGCGGGACAGATACGCAGTATTTT
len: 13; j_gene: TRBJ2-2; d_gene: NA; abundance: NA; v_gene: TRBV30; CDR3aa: CAWSVLDTGELFF; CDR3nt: TGTGCCTGGAGTGTACTGGACACCGGGGAGCTGTTTTTT
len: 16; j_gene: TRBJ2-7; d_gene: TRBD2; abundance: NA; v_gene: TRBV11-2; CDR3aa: CASSSILAGFSYEQYF; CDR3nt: TGTGCCAGCAGCTCTATACTAGCGGGGTTCTCCTACGAGCAGTACTTC
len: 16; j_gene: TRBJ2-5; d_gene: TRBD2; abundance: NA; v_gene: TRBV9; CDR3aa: CASSPGTSGIQETQYF; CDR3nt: TGTGCCAGCAGCCCAGGGACTAGCGGGATCCAAGAGACCCAGTACTTC
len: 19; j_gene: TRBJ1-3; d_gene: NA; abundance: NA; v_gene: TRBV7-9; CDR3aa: CASSLALTRGVSSGNTIYF; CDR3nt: TGTGCCAGCAGCTTAGCGCTTACTCGGGGTGTTAGCTCTGGAAACACCATATATTTT
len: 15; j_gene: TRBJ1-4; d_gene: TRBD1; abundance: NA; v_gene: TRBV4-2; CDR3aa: CASSQDEGAHQKLFF; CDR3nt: TGTGCCAGCAGCCAAGATGAGGGGGCCCATCAAAAACTGTTTTTT
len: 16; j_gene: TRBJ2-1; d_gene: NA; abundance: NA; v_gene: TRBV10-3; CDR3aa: CASENTGGPKINEQFF; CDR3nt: TGTGCCTCCGAAAACACTGGAGGACCCAAGATCAATGAGCAGTTCTTC
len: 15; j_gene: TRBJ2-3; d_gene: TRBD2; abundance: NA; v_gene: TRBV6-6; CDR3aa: CASSSTSGNTDTQYF; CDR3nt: TGTGCCAGCAGTTCGACTAGCGGCAACACAGATACGCAGTATTTT
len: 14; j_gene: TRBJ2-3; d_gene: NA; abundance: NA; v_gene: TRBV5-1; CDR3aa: CASTKTSSTDTQYF; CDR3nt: TGCGCCAGCACCAAGACTTCTAGCACAGATACGCAGTATTTT
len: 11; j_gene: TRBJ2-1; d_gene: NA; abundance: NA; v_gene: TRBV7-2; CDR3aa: CASSLRAGQFF; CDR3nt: TGTGCCAGCAGCTTACGAGCGGGGCAGTTCTTC
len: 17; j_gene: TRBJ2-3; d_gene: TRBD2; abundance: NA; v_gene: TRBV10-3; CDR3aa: CAISAGLAGGATDTQYF; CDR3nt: TGTGCCATCAGTGCAGGACTAGCGGGAGGGGCCACAGATACGCAGTATTTT
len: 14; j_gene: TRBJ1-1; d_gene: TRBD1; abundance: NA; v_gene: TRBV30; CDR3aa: CAWSTSTGGTEAFF; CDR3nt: TGTGCCTGGAGTACCTCGACAGGGGGCACTGAAGCTTTCTTT
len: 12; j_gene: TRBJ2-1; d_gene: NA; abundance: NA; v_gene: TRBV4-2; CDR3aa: CASREPSGWQFF; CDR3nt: TGTGCCAGCCGCGAACCCTCGGGTTGGCAGTTCTTC
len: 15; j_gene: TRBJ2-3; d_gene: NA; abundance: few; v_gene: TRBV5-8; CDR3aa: CASSLRRVDTDTQYF; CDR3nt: TGTGCCAGCAGCTTGAGGCGGGTCGACACAGATACGCAGTATTTT
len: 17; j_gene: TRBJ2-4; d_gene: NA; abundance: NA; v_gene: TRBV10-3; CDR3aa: CAISENTGNRDKNIQYF; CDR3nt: TGTGCCATCAGTGAGAATACAGGGAATCGGGACAAAAACATTCAGTACTTC
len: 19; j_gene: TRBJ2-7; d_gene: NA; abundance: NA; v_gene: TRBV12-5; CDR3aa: CASGFVVVGGTDSSYEQYF; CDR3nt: TGTGCTAGTGGTTTTGTCGTGGTAGGAGGGACAGACTCCTCCTACGAGCAGTACTTC
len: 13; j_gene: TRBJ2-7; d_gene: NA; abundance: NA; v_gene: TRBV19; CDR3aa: CASSQGISYEQYF; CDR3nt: TGTGCCAGTAGTCAGGGGATCTCCTACGAGCAGTACTTC
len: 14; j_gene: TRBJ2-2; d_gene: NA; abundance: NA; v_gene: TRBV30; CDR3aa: CAWTRTMNTGELFF; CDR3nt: TGTGCCTGGACACGCACAATGAACACCGGGGAGCTGTTTTTT
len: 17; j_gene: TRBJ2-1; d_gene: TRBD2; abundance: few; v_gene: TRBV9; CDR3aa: CASSSRGASGRADEQFF; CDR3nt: TGTGCCAGCAGCTCCCGGGGGGCCAGCGGGAGGGCCGATGAGCAGTTCTTC
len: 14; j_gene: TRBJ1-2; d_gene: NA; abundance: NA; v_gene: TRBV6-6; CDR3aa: CASSPTTGVLGYTF; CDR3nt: TGTGCCAGCAGTCCAACGACCGGAGTATTGGGCTACACCTTC
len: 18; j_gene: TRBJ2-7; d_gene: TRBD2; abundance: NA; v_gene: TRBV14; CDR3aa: CASSQGLAGVDRSYEQYF; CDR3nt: TGTGCCAGCAGCCAGGGACTAGCGGGAGTAGACCGCTCCTACGAGCAGTACTTC
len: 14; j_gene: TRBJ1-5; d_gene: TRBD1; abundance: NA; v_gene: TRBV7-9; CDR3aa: CASSLGTGNQPQHF; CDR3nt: TGTGCCAGCAGCCTCGGGACAGGTAATCAGCCCCAGCATTTT
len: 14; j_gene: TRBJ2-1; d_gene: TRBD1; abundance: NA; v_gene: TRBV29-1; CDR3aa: CSVAGQASIYEQFF; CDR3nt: TGCAGCGTTGCAGGACAGGCCTCCATCTATGAGCAGTTCTTC
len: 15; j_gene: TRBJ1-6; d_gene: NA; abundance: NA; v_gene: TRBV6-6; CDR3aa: CASSYSNGDNSPLHF; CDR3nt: TGTGCCAGCAGTTACTCGAACGGGGATAATTCACCCCTCCACTTT
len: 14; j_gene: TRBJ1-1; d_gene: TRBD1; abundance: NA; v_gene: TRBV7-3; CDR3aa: CASSLRDRNTEAFF; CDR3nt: TGTGCCAGCAGCCTCCGGGACAGGAACACTGAAGCTTTCTTT
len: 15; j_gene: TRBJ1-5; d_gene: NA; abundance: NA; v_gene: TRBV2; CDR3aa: CASSEVFISNQPQHF; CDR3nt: TGTGCCAGCAGCGAGGTCTTTATTAGCAATCAGCCCCAGCATTTT
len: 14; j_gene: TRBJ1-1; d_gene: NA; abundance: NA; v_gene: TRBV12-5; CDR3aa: CASGLVLAGTEAFF; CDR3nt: TGTGCTAGTGGTTTGGTTCTTGCAGGCACTGAAGCTTTCTTT
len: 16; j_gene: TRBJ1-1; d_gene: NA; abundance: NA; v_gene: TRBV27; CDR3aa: CASSLNSYSMNTEAFF; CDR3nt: TGTGCCAGCAGTTTGAACAGCTACTCCATGAACACTGAAGCTTTCTTT
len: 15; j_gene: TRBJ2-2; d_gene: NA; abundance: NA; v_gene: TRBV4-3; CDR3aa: CASSQEEAVTGELFF; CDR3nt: TGCGCCAGCAGCCAAGAGGAGGCGGTCACCGGGGAGCTGTTTTTT
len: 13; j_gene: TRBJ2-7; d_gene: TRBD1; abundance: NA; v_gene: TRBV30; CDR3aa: CAWSRDRGPEQYF; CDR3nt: TGTGCCTGGAGTCGGGACAGGGGCCCCGAGCAGTACTTC
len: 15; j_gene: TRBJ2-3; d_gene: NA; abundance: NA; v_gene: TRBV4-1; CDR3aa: CASSQMTIFTDTQYF; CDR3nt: TGCGCCAGCAGCCAAATGACTATATTTACAGATACGCAGTATTTT
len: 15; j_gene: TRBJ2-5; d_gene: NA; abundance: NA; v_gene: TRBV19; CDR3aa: CASSRARNLGETQYF; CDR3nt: TGTGCCAGTAGTAGAGCCAGGAACTTAGGAGAGACCCAGTACTTC
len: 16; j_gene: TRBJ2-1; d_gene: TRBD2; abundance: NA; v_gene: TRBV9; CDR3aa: CASSDLAGGPENEQFF; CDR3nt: TGTGCCAGCAGCGACCTAGCGGGAGGGCCGGAGAATGAGCAGTTCTTC
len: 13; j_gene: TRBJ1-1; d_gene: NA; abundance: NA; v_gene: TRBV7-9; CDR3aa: CASNWQANTEAFF; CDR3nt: TGTGCCAGCAATTGGCAGGCCAACACTGAAGCTTTCTTT
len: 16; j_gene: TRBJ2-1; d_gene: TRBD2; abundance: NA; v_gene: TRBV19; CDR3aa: CASSYTSGILYNEQFF; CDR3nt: TGTGCCAGTAGTTATACTAGCGGGATACTCTACAATGAGCAGTTCTTC
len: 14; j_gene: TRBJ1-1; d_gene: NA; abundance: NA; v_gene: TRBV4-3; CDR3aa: CASSQDGPNTEAFF; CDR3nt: TGCGCCAGCAGCCAAGATGGGCCGAACACTGAAGCTTTCTTT
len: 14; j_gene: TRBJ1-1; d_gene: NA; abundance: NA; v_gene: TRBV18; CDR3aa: CASSRTDRGTEAFF; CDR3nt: TGTGCCAGCTCCCGGACAGATAGGGGCACTGAAGCTTTCTTT
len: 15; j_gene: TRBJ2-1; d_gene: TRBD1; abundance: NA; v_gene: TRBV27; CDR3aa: CASSPRTGSYNEQFF; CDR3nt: TGTGCCAGCAGTCCACGGACAGGCTCCTACAATGAGCAGTTCTTC